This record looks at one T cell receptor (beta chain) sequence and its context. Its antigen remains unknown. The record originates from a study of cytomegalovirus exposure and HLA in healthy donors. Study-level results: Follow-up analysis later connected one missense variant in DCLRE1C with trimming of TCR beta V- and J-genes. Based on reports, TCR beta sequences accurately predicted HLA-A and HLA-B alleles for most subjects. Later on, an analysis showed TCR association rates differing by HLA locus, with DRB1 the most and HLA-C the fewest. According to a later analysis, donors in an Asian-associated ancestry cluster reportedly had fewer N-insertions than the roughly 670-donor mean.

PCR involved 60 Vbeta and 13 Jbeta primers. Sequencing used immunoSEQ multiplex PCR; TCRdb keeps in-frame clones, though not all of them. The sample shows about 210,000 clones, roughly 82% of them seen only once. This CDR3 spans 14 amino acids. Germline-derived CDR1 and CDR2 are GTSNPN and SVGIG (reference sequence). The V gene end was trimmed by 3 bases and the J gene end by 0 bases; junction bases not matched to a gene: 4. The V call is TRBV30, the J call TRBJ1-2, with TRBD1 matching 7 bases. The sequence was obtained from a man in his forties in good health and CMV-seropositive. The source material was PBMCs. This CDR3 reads CAWRTDRSNYGYTF. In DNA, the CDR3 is TGTGCCTGGAGGACGGACAGGTCTAACTATGGCTACACCTTC.